The entry below describes one T cell receptor (beta chain). TCRdb reprocessed the 5' RACE reads; each CDR3 protein has one entry and no DNA is given. Found here are 500,000 to 700,000 distinct CDR3 sequences; the top ten clones hold approximately 4%. The CDR3 runs to 12 residues. CDR1 and CDR2 (germline): MNHNS, SASEGT. The record originates from a study of T cells expressing NK-cell markers. Study at large: Sorted CD3+CD56-NKG2C+, CD3+CD56+NKG2C+ and CD3+CD56+NKG2C- T cells supplied the TCR beta repertoires.

The V and J genes are TRBV6-1 and TRBJ1-1; TCRdb returns TRBD1, unconfirmable since there is no DNA. This clonotype was obtained from a man between 18 and 29 years old in good health. The specimen sequenced was blood T cells: a sorted CD56 or NKG2C T cell subset, CD4+ or CD8+ T cells, or bulk PBMC T cells (not recorded which). The CDR3: CASRRDSTEAFF.